This record concerns one T cell receptor beta chain sequence. The antigen remains unidentified. Relative to the germline gene, one junction end is altered; a read error may explain this. In germline, CDR1 is SGHNT, CDR2 YYREEE (reference sequence). The CDR3 runs 14 residues. The sample is drawn from a study of shared clonotypes between healthy human individuals. The study enrolled healthy HIV-negative adults without recent acute infections or vaccinations as donors. Each replicate PCR on the sorted subsets used about 220 ng DNA (approximately 27,000 T cell genomes). How the authors handled the data: Filtering of immunoSEQ junctional sequences could not match full-length read filtering. Method: immunoSEQ multiplex PCR; TCRdb's copy keeps in-frame clones and lacks some. V, J and clone size reflect that table, while D and trimming were determined from the DNA. This repertoire shows approximately 1,000,000 clones, approximately 77% found once; its top ten account for approximately 0.95%.

Regarding the study as a whole: Among donors, the sharing of clonotypes was expected to be influenced by sequencing depth.

The receptor was isolated from a man between 18 and 35 years old in good health. Some clones in this sample may be carry-over from other donors' samples. Sequencing used memory CD4+ T cells from PBMCs. Regarding subset: CD45RA-negative fraction. V is TRBV5-4 and J is TRBJ2-7; D may be TRBD1 (5 bases). In nucleotides, the CDR3 is TGTGCCAGCAGCTTGCAGGGAACCTCCAACGAGCAGTACTTC. Amino acids: CASSLQGTSNEQYF.